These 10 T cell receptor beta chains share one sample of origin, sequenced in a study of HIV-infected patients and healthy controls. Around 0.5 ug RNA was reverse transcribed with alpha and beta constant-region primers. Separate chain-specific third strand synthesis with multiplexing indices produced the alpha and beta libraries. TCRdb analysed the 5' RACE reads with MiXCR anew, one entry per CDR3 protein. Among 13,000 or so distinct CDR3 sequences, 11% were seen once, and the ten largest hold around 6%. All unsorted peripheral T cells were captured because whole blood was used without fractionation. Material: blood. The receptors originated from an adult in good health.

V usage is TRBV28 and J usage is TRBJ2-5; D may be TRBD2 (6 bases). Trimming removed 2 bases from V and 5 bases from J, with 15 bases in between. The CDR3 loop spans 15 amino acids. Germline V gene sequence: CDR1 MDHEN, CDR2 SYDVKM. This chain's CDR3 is CASSLSGGIGETQYF. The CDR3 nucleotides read TGTGCCAGCAGTTTAAGTGGAGGGATAGGTGAGACCCAGTACTTC.

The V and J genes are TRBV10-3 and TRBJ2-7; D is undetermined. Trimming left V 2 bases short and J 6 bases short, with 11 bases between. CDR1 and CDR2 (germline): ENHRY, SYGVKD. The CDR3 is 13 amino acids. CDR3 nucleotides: TGTGCCATCAGTGAGATCCAGAGGAGCGAGCAGTACTTC. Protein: CAISEIQRSEQYF.

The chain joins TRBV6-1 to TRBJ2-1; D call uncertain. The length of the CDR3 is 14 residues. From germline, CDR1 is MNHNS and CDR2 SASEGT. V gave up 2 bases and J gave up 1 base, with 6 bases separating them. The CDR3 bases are TGTGCCAGCAGTGAAATAGGTTCCTACAATGAGCAGTTCTTC. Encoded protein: CASSEIGSYNEQFF.

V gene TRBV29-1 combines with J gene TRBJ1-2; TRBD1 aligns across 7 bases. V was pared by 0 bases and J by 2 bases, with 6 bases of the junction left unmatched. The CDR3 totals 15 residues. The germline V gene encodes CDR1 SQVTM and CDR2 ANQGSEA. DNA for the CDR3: TGCAGCGTTGAAGATATGGAGACAGGGAACTATGGCTACACCTTC. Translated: CSVEDMETGNYGYTF.

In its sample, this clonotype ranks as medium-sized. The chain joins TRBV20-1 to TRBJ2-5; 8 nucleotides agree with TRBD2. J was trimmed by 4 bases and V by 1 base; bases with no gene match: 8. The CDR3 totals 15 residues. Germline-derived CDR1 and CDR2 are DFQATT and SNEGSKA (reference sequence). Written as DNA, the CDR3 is TGCAGTGCTAGAGTCTCATCGGGAGGGCCAGAGACCCAGTACTTC. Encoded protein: CSARVSSGGPETQYF.

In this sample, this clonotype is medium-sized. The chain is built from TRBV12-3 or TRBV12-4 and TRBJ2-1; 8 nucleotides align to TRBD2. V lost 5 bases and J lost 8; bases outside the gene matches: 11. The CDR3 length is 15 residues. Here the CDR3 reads CASSPRTSGIDEQFF. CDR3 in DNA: TGTGCCAGCAGTCCCAGAACTAGCGGAATCGATGAGCAGTTCTTC.

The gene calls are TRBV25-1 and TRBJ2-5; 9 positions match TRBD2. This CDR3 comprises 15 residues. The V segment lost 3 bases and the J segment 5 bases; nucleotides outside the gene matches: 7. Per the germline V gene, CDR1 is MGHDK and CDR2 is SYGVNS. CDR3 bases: TGTGCCAGCAGTGATCGCGGGAGGGTCGGGGAGACCCAGTACTTC. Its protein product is CASSDRGRVGETQYF.

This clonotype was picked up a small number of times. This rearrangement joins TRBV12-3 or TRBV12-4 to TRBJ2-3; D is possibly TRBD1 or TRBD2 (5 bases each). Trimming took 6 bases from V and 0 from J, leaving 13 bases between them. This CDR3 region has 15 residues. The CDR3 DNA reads TGTGCCAGCAGCCCCGGGACCGTGAGCACAGATACGCAGTATTTT. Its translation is CASSPGTVSTDTQYF.

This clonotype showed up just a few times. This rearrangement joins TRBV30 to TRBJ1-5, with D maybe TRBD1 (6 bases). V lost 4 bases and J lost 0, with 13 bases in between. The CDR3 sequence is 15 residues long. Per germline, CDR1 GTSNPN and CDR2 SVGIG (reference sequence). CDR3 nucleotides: TGTGCCTGGATGAAAGGACAGCATAGCAATCAGCCCCAGCATTTT. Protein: CAWMKGQHSNQPQHF.

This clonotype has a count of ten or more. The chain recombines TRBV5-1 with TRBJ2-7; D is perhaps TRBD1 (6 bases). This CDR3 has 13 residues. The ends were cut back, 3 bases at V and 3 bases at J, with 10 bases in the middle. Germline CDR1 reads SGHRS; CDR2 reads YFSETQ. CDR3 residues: CASSWGQNYEQYF. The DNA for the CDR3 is TGCGCCAGCAGCTGGGGACAAAACTACGAGCAGTACTTC. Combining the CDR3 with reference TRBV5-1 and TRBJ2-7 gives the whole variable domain KAGVTQTPRYLIKTRGQQVTLSCSPISGHRSVSWYQQTPGQGLQFLFEYFSETQRNKGNFPGRFSGRQFSNSRSEMNVSTLELGDSALYLCASSWGQNYEQYFGPGTRLTVT.